The 4 T cell receptor beta chains listed next were all sequenced from one sample in a study of T cells in women clearing cervical HPV infection. This table comes from immunoSEQ multiplex PCR, and its TCRdb copy is limited to in-frame clones, with some not included. Its listing shows tens of thousands of clones. Sequenced input: blood buffy coat. Receptors were obtained from a woman between 18 and 69 years old with a cervical HPV16 infection that either progressed to CIN3+ or cleared (not recorded which).

Of note for this clone: The read comes to an end 3 residues before the CDR3 does, leaving the germline J gene to fill in the end. This chain connects TRBV20-1 to TRBJ2-5, with TRBD2 matching 8 bases. The V segment lost 6 bases and the J segment 3 bases; nucleotides outside the gene matches: 9. The V gene's germline CDR1 is DFQATT and CDR2 SNEGSKA (reference sequence). The CDR3 has 14 residues. The CDR3 DNA, read in part, is TGCAGTGCGCCAAGACTAGCGACTAAAGAGACC. It encodes CSAPRLATKET. Given in full, the CDR3 is CSAPRLATKETQYF.

About this clone: The read is 3 residues too short to cover the CDR3 end, so that end is filled in from the germline J gene. The chain is built from TRBV2 and TRBJ2-1, with 8 bases lining up with TRBD2. The CDR3 runs to 16 residues. V lost 3 bases, J lost 8 bases, and 12 bases stayed unmatched. Germline CDR1 and CDR2: SNHLY and FYNNEI. The chain's CDR3 is CASSDPFAGGVYEQFF. CDR3 bases read: TGTGCCAGCAGTGATCCATTTGCGGGGGGAGTATATGAG.

Of note for this clone: The CDR3 extends 3 residues past the end of the read, so its final part is completed from the germline J gene. The J gene is TRBJ2-2, the V gene TRBV28; TRBD2 is a possible D gene (5 bases). V shed 9 bases and J shed 0 bases, with 11 bases lying between them. This CDR3 is built from 14 residues. Germline values: CDR1 MDHEN, CDR2 SYDVKM. Partial CDR3 DNA: TGTGCCAGTATCGAGGGCACGAACACCGGGGAG. It is translated as CASIEGTNTGE. In full, the CDR3 reads CASIEGTNTGELFF.

Notes on this clone: The read terminates 3 residues ahead of where the CDR3 ends, so the germline J gene completes it. V usage is TRBV20-1 and J usage is TRBJ1-4; D unresolved. With 3 bases removed from V and 3 bases from J, the gap between germline ends came to 11 bases. There are 14 residues in the CDR3. The V gene's germline CDR1 is DFQATT and CDR2 SNEGSKA (reference sequence). CDR3: CSAREGFANEKLFF. The sequenced part of the CDR3 DNA is TGCAGTGCTAGGGAAGGGTTTGCTAATGAAAAA.